The rows below give T cell receptor beta chains drawn from one sample of a study of cytomegalovirus exposure and HLA in healthy donors. Measured with immunoSEQ multiplex PCR; TCRdb has only the in-frame clones, and not every one. The sample contains 110,000 to 150,000 clones, 72% of which appear only once. Sequencing was performed on PBMCs. The receptors stem from a man aged 40-49 years in good health and CMV-seronegative. Both conserved end residues are part of each CDR3. A D gene is named only where the DNA matches it firmly. Clone size is shown for a subset of rows, as once, few, many or a class of expanded clone.

V gene: TRBV14
J gene: TRBJ1-1
clone size: once
D gene: TRBD1
CDR3 DNA: TGTGCCAGCAGCATCGACAGGGGGCTCGTGAACACTGAAGCTTTCTTT
CDR3 protein: CASSIDRGLVNTEAFF

V gene: TRBV6-1
J gene: TRBJ2-1
clone size: few
D gene: -
CDR3 DNA: TGTGCCAGCAAGGGGTCGGGCCACCCCGCGCAGTTCTTC
CDR3 protein: CASKGSGHPAQFF

V gene: TRBV10-2
J gene: TRBJ2-7
clone size: -
D gene: -
CDR3 DNA: TGCGCCAGCAGTTCCGACAGGCCAATGTCCGGAGCGTTCGAGCAGTACTTC
CDR3 protein: CASSSDRPMSGAFEQYF

V gene: TRBV27
J gene: TRBJ2-7
clone size: -
D gene: TRBD1
CDR3 DNA: TGTGCCAGCAGCCCTGGGACAGGGAGATTCTCATACGAGCAGTACTTC
CDR3 protein: CASSPGTGRFSYEQYF

V gene: TRBV4-1
J gene: TRBJ2-7
clone size: -
D gene: TRBD2
CDR3 DNA: TGCGCCAGCAGCCACCCGGGGGGACTAGTTCTCCACGAGCAGTACTTC
CDR3 protein: CASSHPGGLVLHEQYF

V gene: TRBV19
J gene: TRBJ1-2
clone size: -
D gene: TRBD1
CDR3 DNA: TGTGCCAGTAGTTCGGGACAGGGGTTTGGGGGCTACACCTTC
CDR3 protein: CASSSGQGFGGYTF

V gene: TRBV28
J gene: TRBJ1-2
clone size: -
D gene: -
CDR3 DNA: TGTGCCAGCAGTTCCGGTGGCTACACCTTC
CDR3 protein: CASSSGGYTF

V gene: TRBV19
J gene: TRBJ1-1
clone size: once
D gene: -
CDR3 DNA: TGTGCCAGTAGTATAGGGGCAGGGATCATCTCTGAAGCTTTCTTT
CDR3 protein: CASSIGAGIISEAFF

V gene: TRBV18
J gene: TRBJ2-7
clone size: -
D gene: TRBD1
CDR3 DNA: TGTGCCAGCTCCAGAGACAGGGGCTACGAGCAGTACTTC
CDR3 protein: CASSRDRGYEQYF

V gene: TRBV28
J gene: TRBJ2-7
clone size: -
D gene: TRBD2
CDR3 DNA: TGTGCCAGCAGTCTAGCGGGAGGGGACGAGCAGTACTTC
CDR3 protein: CASSLAGGDEQYF

V gene: TRBV6-5
J gene: TRBJ2-3
clone size: -
D gene: TRBD2
CDR3 DNA: TGTGCCAGCAGTTACCGAGCGGGGTCCACAGATACGCAGTATTTT
CDR3 protein: CASSYRAGSTDTQYF

V gene: TRBV7-8
J gene: TRBJ2-1
clone size: -
D gene: -
CDR3 DNA: TGTGCCAGCAGCTTTATGGGGGGTGGGGTGGGGAGTGAGCAGTTCTTC
CDR3 protein: CASSFMGGGVGSEQFF

V gene: TRBV27
J gene: TRBJ2-7
clone size: -
D gene: -
CDR3 DNA: TGTGCCAGCAGTGTATATCCGGGCTACGAGCAGTACTTC
CDR3 protein: CASSVYPGYEQYF

V gene: TRBV30
J gene: TRBJ2-1
clone size: -
D gene: TRBD2
CDR3 DNA: TGTGCCTGGACGGGACTAGCGGTGGGTGAGCAGTTCTTC
CDR3 protein: CAWTGLAVGEQFF

V gene: TRBV27
J gene: TRBJ1-1
clone size: once
D gene: -
CDR3 DNA: TGTGCCAGCAGCTGGGGCGGGGGCGGTGAAGCTTTCTTT
CDR3 protein: CASSWGGGGEAFF

V gene: TRBV6-5
J gene: TRBJ1-3
clone size: once
D gene: -
CDR3 DNA: TGTGCCAGCAGCGATTTAAGGGGCGCAGGGGACACCATATATTTT
CDR3 protein: CASSDLRGAGDTIYF

V gene: TRBV7-7
J gene: TRBJ2-1
clone size: -
D gene: TRBD2
CDR3 DNA: TGTGCCAGCAGCCCATTCGGACTAGCGGGAGGTGGTGAGCAGTTCTTC
CDR3 protein: CASSPFGLAGGGEQFF

V gene: TRBV19
J gene: TRBJ2-7
clone size: -
D gene: -
CDR3 DNA: TGTGCCAGTAGCGACAGGTACTACTACGAGCAGTACTTC
CDR3 protein: CASSDRYYYEQYF

V gene: TRBV10-1
J gene: TRBJ2-1
clone size: -
D gene: TRBD2
CDR3 DNA: TGCGCCAGCAGTGAGTCGGGGCGGGGGGCCCACAATGAGCAGTTCTTC
CDR3 protein: CASSESGRGAHNEQFF

V gene: TRBV15
J gene: TRBJ1-2
clone size: -
D gene: -
CDR3 DNA: TGTGCCACCAGCAGGTCAGGGTCCTGGGCCTATGGCTACACCTTC
CDR3 protein: CATSRSGSWAYGYTF

V gene: TRBV4-3
J gene: TRBJ1-2
clone size: -
D gene: -
CDR3 DNA: TGCGCCAGCAGCCCCCGACAGGAACGATATGACTACACCTTC
CDR3 protein: CASSPRQERYDYTF

V gene: TRBV5-4
J gene: TRBJ2-5
clone size: few
D gene: TRBD1
CDR3 DNA: TGTGCCAGCAGCCGACCGACAGGGGAGTACCAAGAGACCCAGTACTTC
CDR3 protein: CASSRPTGEYQETQYF

V gene: TRBV2
J gene: TRBJ2-7
clone size: -
D gene: TRBD2
CDR3 DNA: TGTGCCAGCAGTGGGACTAGCGGGAGTACCTACGAGCAGTACTTC
CDR3 protein: CASSGTSGSTYEQYF

V gene: TRBV10-1
J gene: TRBJ2-7
clone size: few
D gene: -
CDR3 DNA: TGCGCCAGCAGTGAGGTAATTAGGAGCGAGCAGTACTTC
CDR3 protein: CASSEVIRSEQYF

V gene: TRBV6-1
J gene: TRBJ2-2
clone size: few
D gene: TRBD2
CDR3 DNA: TGTGCCAGCAGTGAAGTAGGGACTAGCGGGGGGGCCGGGGAGCTGTTTTTT
CDR3 protein: CASSEVGTSGGAGELFF

V gene: TRBV11-3
J gene: TRBJ2-7
clone size: -
D gene: TRBD2
CDR3 DNA: TGTGCCAGCAGCCCCGAGCTAGCGGGAGATGTCTACGAGCAGTACTTC
CDR3 protein: CASSPELAGDVYEQYF

V gene: TRBV19
J gene: TRBJ2-7
clone size: -
D gene: -
CDR3 DNA: TGTGCCAGTAGTATGGCCCTACCGACATACTACGAGCAGTACTTC
CDR3 protein: CASSMALPTYYEQYF

V gene: TRBV7-8
J gene: TRBJ2-7
clone size: -
D gene: TRBD1
CDR3 DNA: TGTGCCAGCAGCCTCCAATACCGTGGACAGGGCGGAGTTCGCGAGCAGTACTTC
CDR3 protein: CASSLQYRGQGGVREQYF

V gene: TRBV6-5
J gene: TRBJ2-7
clone size: -
D gene: -
CDR3 DNA: TGTGCCAGCAGTTACTCCTCAGGGGTCGAGCAGTACTTC
CDR3 protein: CASSYSSGVEQYF

V gene: TRBV18
J gene: TRBJ1-1
clone size: -
D gene: -
CDR3 DNA: TGTGCCAGCTCACCACGGGGGCAGGGGAACACTGAAGCTTTCTTT
CDR3 protein: CASSPRGQGNTEAFF

V gene: TRBV6-6
J gene: TRBJ1-1
clone size: -
D gene: TRBD1
CDR3 DNA: TGTGCCAGCAGCCGACAAGGGACAGGGTTGACTGAAGCTTTCTTT
CDR3 protein: CASSRQGTGLTEAFF

V gene: TRBV5-1
J gene: TRBJ2-1
clone size: -
D gene: TRBD2
CDR3 DNA: TGCGCCAGCAGCTTGGGTAGCGGGGAGCAGTTCTTC
CDR3 protein: CASSLGSGEQFF

V gene: TRBV5-1
J gene: TRBJ2-7
clone size: -
D gene: -
CDR3 DNA: TGCGCCAGCAGCTGGGCAGACGGCTACGAGCAGTACTTC
CDR3 protein: CASSWADGYEQYF

V gene: TRBV28
J gene: TRBJ1-4
clone size: -
D gene: -
CDR3 DNA: TGTGCCAGCAGCTTCTGGGAGACAACTAATGAAAAACTGTTTTTT
CDR3 protein: CASSFWETTNEKLFF

V gene: TRBV4-1
J gene: TRBJ2-7
clone size: once
D gene: TRBD2
CDR3 DNA: TGCGCCAGCAGCCAAGATAGGCTAGCGGGGGGTCTTTACGAGCAGTACTTC
CDR3 protein: CASSQDRLAGGLYEQYF

V gene: TRBV9
J gene: TRBJ2-3
clone size: -
D gene: TRBD2
CDR3 DNA: TGTGCCAGCAGTTCTACTAGCGGGGGGGCGAGACCGCAGTATTTT
CDR3 protein: CASSSTSGGARPQYF

V gene: TRBV6-6
J gene: TRBJ2-7
clone size: -
D gene: TRBD1
CDR3 DNA: TGTGCCAGCAGTCAGGGGACAGACGATACTGTGTACGAGCAGTACTTC
CDR3 protein: CASSQGTDDTVYEQYF

V gene: TRBV7-2
J gene: TRBJ2-2
clone size: -
D gene: -
CDR3 DNA: TGTGCCAGCAGCTTAGTGGGGGGAGGAAACACCGGGGAGCTGTTTTTT
CDR3 protein: CASSLVGGGNTGELFF

V gene: TRBV7-9
J gene: TRBJ1-2
clone size: -
D gene: -
CDR3 DNA: TGTGCCAGCACAGGCGGGGAGGCCTATGGCTACACCTTC
CDR3 protein: CASTGGEAYGYTF

V gene: TRBV5-1
J gene: TRBJ2-1
clone size: -
D gene: -
CDR3 DNA: TGCGCCAGCAGCTTGGCCGGTGGGGCCGGCAATGAGCAGTTCTTC
CDR3 protein: CASSLAGGAGNEQFF

V gene: TRBV6-1
J gene: TRBJ1-6
clone size: -
D gene: -
CDR3 DNA: TGTGCCAGCAGGAAAGAGAGCTCCTATAATTCACCCCTCCACTTT
CDR3 protein: CASRKESSYNSPLHF

V gene: TRBV7-9
J gene: TRBJ1-1
clone size: -
D gene: TRBD1
CDR3 DNA: TGTGCCAGCAGCCCGGGGACAGGGGGCTACACTGAAGCTTTCTTT
CDR3 protein: CASSPGTGGYTEAFF

V gene: TRBV9
J gene: TRBJ2-2
clone size: few
D gene: TRBD2
CDR3 DNA: TGTGCCAGCAGCGCAGGACTAGCGGGAGGTACTGCCGGGGAGCTGTTTTTT
CDR3 protein: CASSAGLAGGTAGELFF

V gene: TRBV6-1
J gene: TRBJ1-5
clone size: once
D gene: -
CDR3 DNA: TGTGCCAGCAGTGAACTAACAGGGTATAGCAATCAGCCCCAGCATTTT
CDR3 protein: CASSELTGYSNQPQHF

V gene: TRBV5-4
J gene: TRBJ2-7
clone size: -
D gene: TRBD2
CDR3 DNA: TGTGCCAGCAGCTTAGGACTAGCGAACTACGAGCAGTACTTC
CDR3 protein: CASSLGLANYEQYF

V gene: TRBV7-9
J gene: TRBJ2-5
clone size: -
D gene: -
CDR3 DNA: TGTGCCAGCAGCCCTAGACTAAGAGGTAGCGGCCAAGAGACCCAGTACTTC
CDR3 protein: CASSPRLRGSGQETQYF

V gene: TRBV30
J gene: TRBJ1-2
clone size: few
D gene: TRBD1
CDR3 DNA: TGTGCCTGGAGTCCACGACAGGGAACAGGCTACACCTTC
CDR3 protein: CAWSPRQGTGYTF

V gene: TRBV9
J gene: TRBJ2-7
clone size: -
D gene: TRBD2
CDR3 DNA: TGTGCCAGCAGCGTAGTAGGAGGGACTAGCGGGAGCAACGAGCAGTACTTC
CDR3 protein: CASSVVGGTSGSNEQYF

V gene: TRBV6-5
J gene: TRBJ1-1
clone size: -
D gene: -
CDR3 DNA: TGTGCCAGCAAGGCAGGGAACACTGAAGCTTTCTTT
CDR3 protein: CASKAGNTEAFF

V gene: TRBV19
J gene: TRBJ2-7
clone size: -
D gene: TRBD1
CDR3 DNA: TGTGCCACCGGAGGACAGGGGACAGACTACGAGCAGTACTTC
CDR3 protein: CATGGQGTDYEQYF

V gene: TRBV5-4
J gene: TRBJ1-1
clone size: -
D gene: -
CDR3 DNA: TGTGCCAGCAGCTTGGTAGGGGTAATTTGGACTGAAGCTTTCTTT
CDR3 protein: CASSLVGVIWTEAFF